The clone carrying this T cell receptor beta chain turned up a few times. The identical CDR3 is also encoded by other nucleotide sequences in the sample. This CDR3 is built from 17 residues. Unmatched junction bases numbered 8, after V lost 0 bases and J lost 1 base. Germline CDR1 reads SGHRS; CDR2 reads YFSETQ. The assay was immunoSEQ multiplex PCR, and TCRdb's table has in-frame clones only and misses some. The table lists tens of thousands of clones, roughly 82% of them singletons, with about 15% in the top ten. These data come from a study of control samples from healthy donors and cancer patients.

The chain carries TRBV5-1 and TRBJ2-3; 7 bases are shared with TRBD2. The receptor was derived from a man between 50 and 59 years old in good health. Sequenced material: blood. CDR3: CASSLEGRAKGTDTQYF. Here the CDR3 DNA reads TGCGCCAGCAGCTTGGAGGGGAGGGCCAAAGGCACAGATACGCAGTATTTT.